One and the same sample provided the 9 T cell receptor beta chains below, sequenced in a study of OX40 agonist ivuxolimab in advanced cancers. Clones were read by immunoSEQ multiplex PCR, and TCRdb kept only the in-frame ones, dropping some. The sample contains 60,000 to 75,000 clones, around 82% of which appear only once. The sample was CD4+ or CD8+ T cells sorted from blood, taken in a trial of the OX40 agonist ivuxolimab. The receptor source for this set is an adult with an advanced solid tumor such as melanoma, head and neck, liver or kidney cancer.

The chain carries TRBV5-4 and TRBJ1-2, with D uncertain. Germline CDR1 reads SGHNT; CDR2 reads YYREEE (reference sequence). V was shortened by 4 bases and J by 6 bases, with 10 bases between the two germline ends. The CDR3 loop spans 12 amino acids. CDR3 protein: CASSPSGDGYTF. CDR3 bases: TGTGCCAGCAGCCCCAGTGGAGATGGCTACACCTTC.

This chain connects TRBV6-1 to TRBJ2-7; unclear D gene. V was shortened by 1 base and J by 6 bases, with 13 bases between the two germline ends. Per germline, CDR1 MNHNS and CDR2 SASEGT. The CDR3 is 14 amino acids. For the CDR3, the DNA is TGTGCCAGCAGTGAAGAAGTGTTAGGGTCCGAGCAGTACTTC. This translates into CASSEEVLGSEQYF.

This clone has a single count. V usage is TRBV30 and J usage is TRBJ2-3, with D hard to call. From germline, CDR1 is GTSNPN and CDR2 SVGIG (reference sequence). With 0 bases removed from V and 10 bases from J, the gap between germline ends came to 14 bases. This CDR3 has 13 residues. This CDR3 reads CAWSVQLLQAQYF. The CDR3 nucleotides are TGTGCCTGGAGTGTTCAGCTACTCCAGGCGCAGTATTTT.

V and J are TRBV4-2 and TRBJ1-5, with D hard to call. The CDR3 contains 13 residues. Looked up from germline, CDR1 is LGHNA and CDR2 is YNFKEQ. V was cut by 5 bases and J by 7 bases, with 12 bases left in between. The CDR3 DNA sequence: TGTGCCAGCAGCTCAAGCGGGGAGCAGCCCCAGCATTTT. It yields the protein CASSSSGEQPQHF.

The chain combines TRBV7-6 with TRBJ2-3; 14 bases line up with TRBD2. V was pared by 5 bases and J by 3 bases, with 4 bases of the junction left unmatched. CDR1 and CDR2 from the germline V gene are SGHVS and FNYEAQ. The CDR3 has 16 amino acids. CDR3 sequence: CASSQGLAGGTDTQYF. The CDR3 nucleotides are TGTGCCAGCAGCCAAGGACTAGCGGGGGGTACAGATACGCAGTATTTT.

The CDR3 protein is CASSLEQGQGSPLHF. The CDR3 region has the DNA TGTGCCAGCAGTCTTGAACAGGGTCAAGGTTCACCCCTCCACTTT. The chain employs TRBV2 and TRBJ1-6; the D gene is possibly TRBD1 (6 bases). Looked up from germline, CDR1 is SNHLY and CDR2 is FYNNEI. The V end was cut by 5 bases, the J end by 9 bases, with 17 bases between. The CDR3 extends over 15 amino acids.

The V and J genes are TRBV7-2 and TRBJ2-5, with TRBD1 matching 7 bases. Per the germline V gene, CDR1 is SGHTA and CDR2 is FQGNSA. The ends lost 10 bases at V and 2 bases at J; junction bases unmatched: 7. The CDR3 is 13 residues long. The CDR3 DNA follows: TGTGCCACCCAAGGACAGGTTCAAGAGACCCAGTACTTC. Amino acids: CATQGQVQETQYF. Complete variable domain (other parts from reference TRBV7-2 and TRBJ2-5): GAGVSQSPSNKVTEKGKDVELRCDPISGHTALYWYRQSLGQGLEFLIYFQGNSAPDKSGLPSDRFSAERTGGSVSTLTIQRTQQEDSAVYLCATQGQVQETQYFGPGTRLLVL.

V and J are TRBV2 and TRBJ1-5; 10 bases agree with TRBD1. CDR1 is SNHLY and CDR2 is FYNNEI in the germline V gene. The CDR3 runs to 15 residues. V gave up 6 bases and J gave up 4 bases; unmatched junction bases: 6. CDR3 sequence reads: CASRGRTGGNQPQHF. The CDR3 DNA reads as TGTGCCAGCAGGGGTAGGACAGGGGGGAATCAGCCCCAGCATTTT.

This chain joins TRBV7-2 and TRBJ2-1; D gene uncertain. The V gene's germline CDR1 is SGHTA and CDR2 FQGNSA. The CDR3 is 13 amino acids. V was cut by 0 bases and J by 6 bases, with 6 bases left in between. This CDR3 is CASSLASGNEQFF. CDR3 DNA: TGTGCCAGCAGCTTAGCTTCCGGCAATGAGCAGTTCTTC.